Listed here are 28 T cell receptor beta chains from one sample, sequenced in a study of a mutant IDH1 vaccine in newly diagnosed glioma. The sample's time point: baseline, week 1 (first vaccination visit). This sample's treatment: pre-vaccination baseline after standard-of-care therapy. Sequencing was performed with immunoSEQ multiplex PCR; in TCRdb, only in-frame clones are kept and a portion is missing. Of 15,000 to 20,000 clones listed, 95% were seen once; the top ten hold around 3.5%. The sequenced sample was peripheral blood mononuclear cells (PBMCs), obtained from a glioma patient treated with radiotherapy, temozolomide or both. The receptors come from a woman in her late teens or twenties with glioma. Some clones in this sample may be carry-over from other donors' samples.

The count of this clone is one. The V call is TRBV6-6, the J call TRBJ2-2, with D unclear. The V and J ends lost 8 bases and 0 bases respectively, with 13 bases between them. This CDR3 has 15 amino acids. CDR1 is MNHNY and CDR2 is SVGAGI in the germline V gene (reference sequence). The CDR3, as DNA: TGTGCCAGCGGAAGGACGGAGACGAACACCGGGGAGCTGTTTTTT. This gives the protein CASGRTETNTGELFF.

The chain has TRBV4-1 and TRBJ1-2, with 7 bases fitting TRBD1. CDR3 length equals 13 residues. V gave up 4 bases and J gave up 8 bases; unmatched junction bases: 7. The germline V gene has CDR1 MGHRA and CDR2 YSYEKL. The CDR3 DNA sequence: TGCGCCAGCAGCCCTACAGGGGCGTGGGGCTACACCTTC. Translation: CASSPTGAWGYTF.

The chain links TRBV5-4 to TRBJ2-7; 11 bases are a match to TRBD2. The CDR3 totals 16 residues. J was trimmed by 4 bases and V by 4 bases; bases with no gene match: 10. CDR1 is SGHNT and CDR2 is YYREEE in the germline V gene (reference sequence). The CDR3 sequence is CASSRGLAGGVYEQYF. CDR3 nucleotides: TGTGCCAGCAGCCGGGGGCTAGCGGGAGGAGTGTACGAGCAGTACTTC.

A single count supports this clone. The J gene is TRBJ2-7, the V gene TRBV9; perhaps TRBD1 as D (6 bases). This CDR3 has 13 residues. CDR1 is SGDLS and CDR2 is YYNGEE in the germline V gene. Trimming left V 4 bases short and J 1 base short, with 9 bases between. The CDR3 region is CASSPGHSYEQYF. The CDR3, as DNA: TGTGCCAGCAGCCCGGGACATTCCTACGAGCAGTACTTC. The full variable domain, in which reference TRBV9 and TRBJ2-7 provide the parts outside the CDR3, is DSGVTQTPKHLITATGQRVTLRCSPRSGDLSVYWYQQSLDQGLQFLIQYYNGEERAKGNILERFSAQQFPDLHSELNLSSLELGDSALYFCASSPGHSYEQYFGPGTRLTVT.

This chain uses TRBV6-6 with TRBJ2-3, with 10 bases matching TRBD2. The CDR3 covers 13 residues. Germline lookup yields CDR1 MNHNY and CDR2 SVGAGI (reference sequence). V dropped 7 bases and J dropped 4; count of bases not matched to a gene: 2. CDR3 coding DNA: TGTGCCAGCACCCTAGCGGGAGCAGATACGCAGTATTTT. Translation gives CASTLAGADTQYF.

This rearrangement joins TRBV5-1 to TRBJ1-2; 8 bases agree with TRBD1. The junction had 7 bases not matched to a gene; V was cut back by 2 bases and J by 10 bases. Germline CDR1 and CDR2: SGHRS and YFSETQ. This CDR3 has 13 residues. CDR3 amino acids: CASSFAGQGVYTF. The CDR3 DNA reads TGCGCCAGCAGCTTCGCTGGACAGGGCGTCTACACCTTC.

This CDR3 is CASSQDAYYGYTF. The CDR3 DNA is TGCGCCAGCAGCCAAGATGCCTACTATGGCTACACCTTC. The chain couples TRBV4-1 to TRBJ1-2; D ambiguous. The CDR3 consists of 13 residues. Between the trimmed V and J ends, which lost 0 bases and 3 bases, there was a span of 5 bases. Germline CDR1 and CDR2: MGHRA and YSYEKL.

The V and J genes are TRBV27 and TRBJ1-1, with a tentative D call TRBD1 (5 bases). V lost 7 bases, J lost 6 bases, and 21 bases lay in between. CDR1 is MNHEY and CDR2 is SMNVEV in the germline V gene (reference sequence). CDR3 length: 15 amino acids. The CDR3: CASTRMGPTSAEAFF. CDR3 coding DNA: TGTGCCAGCACCCGAATGGGGCCAACATCGGCTGAAGCTTTCTTT.

J is TRBJ2-3 and V is TRBV6-1; D may correspond to TRBD1 or TRBD2 (5 bases each). V was clipped by 3 bases and J by 4 bases, with 11 bases between them. The germline V gene has CDR1 MNHNS and CDR2 SASEGT. The CDR3 consists of 14 residues. In nucleotides, the CDR3 is TGTGCCAGCAGTGACCGACGGGACCCAGATACGCAGTATTTT. As protein: CASSDRRDPDTQYF.

The V and J genes are TRBV28 and TRBJ1-1, with TRBD1 matching over 8 bases. In germline, CDR1 is MDHEN, CDR2 SYDVKM. The length of the CDR3 is 17 residues. The trim removed 5 bases at V and 2 bases at J, leaving 13 bases unmatched. The CDR3 DNA reads as TGTGCCAGCAGTCCGCGGACAGGGATTACCTTAAACACTGAAGCTTTCTTT. Protein sequence: CASSPRTGITLNTEAFF.

The V and J genes are TRBV19 and TRBJ2-2; 9 nucleotides agree with TRBD1. V was clipped by 6 bases and J by 4 bases; unmatched bases: 6. This CDR3 contains 15 residues. The germline CDR1 and CDR2 sequences are LNHDA and SQIVND (reference sequence). The CDR3 reads CASRTGTGITGELFF. Written as DNA, the CDR3 is TGTGCCAGTAGAACCGGGACAGGGATCACCGGGGAGCTGTTTTTT. Together with reference TRBV19 and TRBJ2-2, the CDR3 gives the full variable domain: DGGITQSPKYLFRKEGQNVTLSCEQNLNHDAMYWYRQDPGQGLRLIYYSQIVNDFQKGDIAEGYSVSREKKESFPLTVTSAQKNPTAFYLCASRTGTGITGELFFGEGSRLTVL.

This chain links TRBV5-6 with TRBJ1-1; tentative D call: TRBD1 (6 bases). Trimming stripped 3 bases from V and 8 bases from J, with 11 bases between. Germline CDR1 and CDR2: SGHDT and YYEEEE. The CDR3 spans 12 residues. For the CDR3, the DNA is TGTGCCAGCAGCTGGGGGACACTCGAAGCTTTCTTT. Residues: CASSWGTLEAFF.

V usage is TRBV28 and J usage is TRBJ1-5, with D unresolved. This CDR3 is 15 amino acids long. Looked up from germline, CDR1 is MDHEN and CDR2 is SYDVKM. The V end was cut by 5 bases, the J end by 2 bases, with 13 bases between. CDR3 in amino acids: CASSAYQKGNQPQHF. The CDR3 nucleotides are TGTGCCAGCAGTGCCTACCAGAAGGGCAATCAGCCCCAGCATTTT.

The genes are TRBV6-5 and TRBJ1-5; TRBD1 is a possible D gene (5 bases). The length of the CDR3 is 16 residues. Germline V gene lookup returns CDR1 MNHEY and CDR2 SVGAGI. V shed 4 bases and J shed 0 bases, with 13 bases lying between them. The CDR3 DNA reads as TGTGCCAGCAGTTTCGGACATCCGGGTAGCAATCAGCCCCAGCATTTT. This encodes CASSFGHPGSNQPQHF.

The chain links TRBV5-6 to TRBJ1-1, with no clear D. Trimming pared 0 bases from V and 4 bases from J, leaving 16 bases between. The CDR3 contains 16 residues. Germline V gene lookup returns CDR1 SGHDT and CDR2 YYEEEE. The CDR3 spells CASSLEAWGASTEAFF. CDR3 DNA sequence: TGTGCCAGCAGCTTGGAGGCCTGGGGAGCGAGCACTGAAGCTTTCTTT. Supplemented by reference TRBV5-6 and TRBJ1-1, the full variable domain reads DAGVTQSPTHLIKTRGQQVTLRCSPKSGHDTVSWYQQALGQGPQFIFQYYEEEERQRGNFPDRFSGHQFPNYSSELNVNALLLGDSALYLCASSLEAWGASTEAFFGQGTRLTVV.

The chain carries TRBV7-9 and TRBJ1-4; unclear D gene. There are 16 residues in the CDR3. Germline CDR1 reads SEHNR; CDR2 reads FQNEAQ (reference sequence). Trimming shortened V by 5 bases and J by 6 bases, and 19 bases separated the two germline ends. CDR3 nucleotide sequence: TGTGCCAGCAGCCACCCAATCGGTTCCGGGCATGAAAAACTGTTTTTT. This encodes CASSHPIGSGHEKLFF.

The chain links TRBV2 to TRBJ2-1; no clear D gene. The CDR3 is 11 amino acids. Per germline, CDR1 SNHLY and CDR2 FYNNEI. The ends were cut back, 5 bases at V and 10 bases at J, with 9 bases in the middle. DNA for the CDR3: TGTGCCAGCAGTAGTCCCACCGAGCAGTTCTTC. This translates into CASSSPTEQFF.

This chain connects TRBV7-9 to TRBJ1-6; no definite D call. The germline V gene encodes CDR1 SEHNR and CDR2 FQNEAQ (reference sequence). The CDR3 is 12 amino acids. The V end was cut by 5 bases, the J end by 5 bases, with 4 bases between. CDR3 residues: CASSPDNSPLHF. CDR3 bases: TGTGCCAGCAGCCCCGATAATTCACCCCTCCACTTT.

This clone was observed a handful of times. The rearrangement joins TRBV27 to TRBJ2-7, with a weak D call TRBD2 (6 bases). Trimming took off 6 bases at V and 6 bases at J, with 18 bases between the two ends. Germline CDR1 is MNHEY and CDR2 is SMNVEV (reference sequence). The CDR3 is 14 amino acids. In nucleotides, the CDR3 is TGTGCCAGCAGCCCCGGGACTCGGGTGGGCGAGCAGTACTTC. It specifies CASSPGTRVGEQYF.

The rearrangement uses TRBV7-6 and TRBJ1-1; D unclear. Germline-derived CDR1 and CDR2 are SGHVS and FNYEAQ. Between the trimmed V and J ends, which lost 4 bases and 5 bases, there was a span of 11 bases. The CDR3 is made up of 13 amino acids. The CDR3 DNA sequence: TGTGCCAGCAGCTCATACACGGGTACTGAAGCTTTCTTT. This encodes CASSSYTGTEAFF.

The gene calls are TRBV21-1 and TRBJ2-7; the tabulated D call, TRBD1, remains unverified against the DNA. TRBV21-1 is recorded as a pseudogene. This CDR3 has 13 residues. CDR3 in amino acids: CASSNREIYEQYF. DNA for the CDR3: TGTGCCAGCAGCAACAGGGAAATCTACGAGCAGTACTTC.

The rearrangement joins TRBV7-9 to TRBJ1-5; D call uncertain. Germline V CDR1 and CDR2: SEHNR, FQNEAQ (reference sequence). This CDR3 spans 14 amino acids. V lost 4 bases and J 8 bases, leaving 15 bases between the germline ends. CDR3 amino acids: CASSSEKGREPQHF. The CDR3 DNA is TGTGCCAGCAGCTCCGAAAAAGGGCGCGAGCCCCAGCATTTT.

The chain links TRBV4-2 to TRBJ1-1; D may be TRBD1 (5 bases). Trimming shortened V by 0 bases and J by 4 bases, and 21 bases separated the two germline ends. Per germline, CDR1 LGHNA and CDR2 YNFKEQ. CDR3 length: 18 residues. CDR3 sequence reads: CASSQDLGYRAGGTEAFF. As DNA, the CDR3 is TGTGCCAGCAGCCAAGATCTAGGATACAGAGCGGGGGGCACTGAAGCTTTCTTT.

V and J are TRBV25-1 and TRBJ1-1, with TRBD1 as a possible D gene (6 bases). The CDR3 consists of 14 residues. Germline assignment: CDR1 MGHDK and CDR2 SYGVNS. V dropped 4 bases and J dropped 3 bases, with 12 bases sitting between them. DNA for the CDR3: TGTGCCAGCAGTGTGGGGGCGGGGGACACTGAAGCTTTCTTT. Translated: CASSVGAGDTEAFF.

The chain carries TRBV4-2 and TRBJ1-1; 8 bases align to TRBD1. CDR3 length: 16 residues. Germline V gene lookup returns CDR1 LGHNA and CDR2 YNFKEQ. With 2 bases clipped from V and 6 bases from J, the junction kept 11 bases outside the gene matches. The CDR3 loop reads CASSQPLGQEGSEAFF. In DNA, the CDR3 is TGTGCCAGCAGCCAACCCCTGGGACAGGAAGGATCTGAAGCTTTCTTT.

The rearrangement links TRBV13 to TRBJ1-3; D call uncertain. Per germline, CDR1 PRHDT and CDR2 FYEKMQ (reference sequence). This CDR3 has 14 residues. V was shortened by 1 base and J by 8 bases, with 12 bases between the two germline ends. The DNA of the CDR3 is TGTGCCAGCAGCTTAGCCATCGTGCCTCACACCATATATTTT. The encoded protein is CASSLAIVPHTIYF.

The chain carries TRBV4-1 and TRBJ1-2; 10 nucleotides match TRBD1. Germline loops: CDR1 MGHRA, CDR2 YSYEKL. V shed 8 bases and J 4 bases; nucleotides not matched to a gene: 10. There are 15 residues in the CDR3. CDR3 sequence reads: CASGAGTGVTYGYTF. CDR3 in DNA: TGCGCCAGCGGAGCCGGGACAGGGGTGACCTATGGCTACACCTTC.

This rearrangement joins TRBV5-1 to TRBJ1-1, with TRBD1 identical over 8 bases. Germline V gene data show CDR1 as SGHRS and CDR2 as YFSETQ. This CDR3 is 14 amino acids long. Trimming took 4 bases from V and 10 from J; bases not matched to a gene: 12. The DNA of the CDR3 is TGCGCCAGCAGCGCATCCGGGACAGGCTCTGTAGCTTTCTTT. It codes for CASSASGTGSVAFF.